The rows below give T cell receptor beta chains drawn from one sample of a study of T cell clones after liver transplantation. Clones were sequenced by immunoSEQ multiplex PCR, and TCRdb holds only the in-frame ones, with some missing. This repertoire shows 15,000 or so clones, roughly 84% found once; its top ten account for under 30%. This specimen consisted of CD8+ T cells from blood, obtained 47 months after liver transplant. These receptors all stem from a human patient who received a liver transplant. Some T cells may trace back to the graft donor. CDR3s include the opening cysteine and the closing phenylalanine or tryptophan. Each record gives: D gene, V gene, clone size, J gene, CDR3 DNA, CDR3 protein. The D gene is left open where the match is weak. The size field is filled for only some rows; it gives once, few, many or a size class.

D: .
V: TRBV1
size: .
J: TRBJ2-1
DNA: TGCACCAGCAGCCGGGAACTAGCGGGTACCTACAATGAGCAGTTCTTC
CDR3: CTSSRELAGTYNEQFF

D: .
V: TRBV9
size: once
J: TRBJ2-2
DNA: TGTGCCAGCAGCGTAGATGGCCGGGGGAAGCTTACCGGGGAGCTGTTTTTT
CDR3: CASSVDGRGKLTGELFF

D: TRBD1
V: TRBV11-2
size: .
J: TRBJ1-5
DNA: TGTGCCAGCAGCCCTTGGGGACAGGACAATCAGCCCCAGCATTTT
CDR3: CASSPWGQDNQPQHF

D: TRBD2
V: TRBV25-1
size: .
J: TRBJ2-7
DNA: TGTGCCAGCAGTGAATCGGGACTAGACTCCTACGAGCAGTACTTC
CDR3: CASSESGLDSYEQYF

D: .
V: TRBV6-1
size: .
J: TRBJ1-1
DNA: TGTGCCAGCAGTGACACGGGGAACACTGAAGCTTTCTTT
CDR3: CASSDTGNTEAFF

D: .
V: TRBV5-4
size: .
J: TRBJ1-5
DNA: TGCGCCAGCAGCCGAGACGACAGAGCCTATAGCAATCAGCCCCAGCATTTT
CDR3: CASSRDDRAYSNQPQHF

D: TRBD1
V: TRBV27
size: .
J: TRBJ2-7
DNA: TGTGCCAGCAGGGTCTCGACAGGGTTCGAGCAGTACTTC
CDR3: CASRVSTGFEQYF

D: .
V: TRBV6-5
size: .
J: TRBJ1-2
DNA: TGTGCCAGCAGTTACGGCGCGACAGTTAGTTATGGCTACACCTTC
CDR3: CASSYGATVSYGYTF

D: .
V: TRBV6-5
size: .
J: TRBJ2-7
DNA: TGTGCCAGCAAAATTGGGGCAGGGGCTTACGAGCAGTACTTC
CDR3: CASKIGAGAYEQYF

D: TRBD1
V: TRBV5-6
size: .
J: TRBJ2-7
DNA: TGTGCCAGCAGCTTGGGGACAGGTTTCTCCTACGAGCAGTACTTC
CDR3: CASSLGTGFSYEQYF

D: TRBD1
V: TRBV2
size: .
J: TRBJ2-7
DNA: TGTGCCAGCACCATCCGGGACAGGGGGCGAGAGCAGTACTTC
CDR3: CASTIRDRGREQYF

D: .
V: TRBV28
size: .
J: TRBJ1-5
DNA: TGTGCCAGCACTCCTAATGGGGCCTCCACTCAGCCCCAGCATTTT
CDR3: CASTPNGASTQPQHF

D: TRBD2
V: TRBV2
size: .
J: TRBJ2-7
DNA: TGTGCCAGCAAGGGACTAGGGATCTCCTACGAGCAGTACTTC
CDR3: CASKGLGISYEQYF

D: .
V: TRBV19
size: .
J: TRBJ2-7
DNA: TGTGCCAGTAGTGCCAGCCCCTACGAGCAGTACTTC
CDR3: CASSASPYEQYF

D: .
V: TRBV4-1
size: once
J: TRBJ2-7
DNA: TGCGCCAGCAGCCAAGGAACAGGAATTACCTACGAGCAGTACTTC
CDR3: CASSQGTGITYEQYF

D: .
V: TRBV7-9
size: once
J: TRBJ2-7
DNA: TGTGCCAGCAGCCCGGGTAGGGGCGGGGACGAGCAGTACTTC
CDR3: CASSPGRGGDEQYF

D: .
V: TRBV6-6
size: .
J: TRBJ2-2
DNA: TGTGCCAGCAGGGTGGGGCTAGCCACAAACACCGGGGAGCTGTTTTTT
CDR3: CASRVGLATNTGELFF

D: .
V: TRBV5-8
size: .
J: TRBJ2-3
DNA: TGTGCCAGCAGCCTGCGAGGGGTTACGCAGTATTTT
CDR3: CASSLRGVTQYF

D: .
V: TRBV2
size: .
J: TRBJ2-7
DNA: TGTGCCAGCAGGCCGAGGACAGCCTACGAGCAGTACTTC
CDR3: CASRPRTAYEQYF

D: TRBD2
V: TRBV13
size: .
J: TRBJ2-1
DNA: TGTGCCAGCAGCTTAGAAAGCGGGGGGGCTAGACCCAATGAGCAGTTCTTC
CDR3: CASSLESGGARPNEQFF